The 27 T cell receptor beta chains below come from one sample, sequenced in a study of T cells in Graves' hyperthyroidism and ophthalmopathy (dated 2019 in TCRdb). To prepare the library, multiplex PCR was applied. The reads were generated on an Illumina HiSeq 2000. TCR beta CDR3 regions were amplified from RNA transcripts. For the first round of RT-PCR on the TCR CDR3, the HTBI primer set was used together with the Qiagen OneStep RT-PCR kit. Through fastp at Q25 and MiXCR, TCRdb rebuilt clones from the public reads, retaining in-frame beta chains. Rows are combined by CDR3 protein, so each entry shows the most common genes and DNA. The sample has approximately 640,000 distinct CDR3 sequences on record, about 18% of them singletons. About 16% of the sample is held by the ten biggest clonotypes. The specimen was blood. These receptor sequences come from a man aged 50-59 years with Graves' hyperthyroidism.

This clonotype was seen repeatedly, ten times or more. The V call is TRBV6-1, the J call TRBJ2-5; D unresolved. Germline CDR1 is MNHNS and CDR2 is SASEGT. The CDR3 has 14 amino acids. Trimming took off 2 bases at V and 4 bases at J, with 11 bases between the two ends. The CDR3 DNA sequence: TGTGCCAGCAGTGAATCAGCCTCCCCAGAGACCCAGTACTTC. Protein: CASSESASPETQYF.

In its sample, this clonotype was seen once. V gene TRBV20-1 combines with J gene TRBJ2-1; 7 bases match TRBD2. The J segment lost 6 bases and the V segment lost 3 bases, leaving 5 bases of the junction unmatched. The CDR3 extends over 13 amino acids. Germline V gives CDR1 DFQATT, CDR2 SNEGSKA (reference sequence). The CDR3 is CSASDGLVNEQFF. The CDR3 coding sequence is TGCAGTGCTAGTGACGGACTAGTCAATGAGCAGTTCTTC.

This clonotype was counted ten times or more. This CDR3 is CASSDRILAGGTTDTQYF. Written as DNA, the CDR3 is TGTGCCAGCAGCGACCGGATACTAGCGGGAGGGACTACAGATACGCAGTATTTT. The rearrangement joins TRBV7-3 to TRBJ2-3; 13 bases align to TRBD2. CDR3 length: 18 amino acids. V shed 5 bases and J 3 bases; nucleotides not matched to a gene: 11. Germline V gives CDR1 SGHTA, CDR2 FQGTGA.

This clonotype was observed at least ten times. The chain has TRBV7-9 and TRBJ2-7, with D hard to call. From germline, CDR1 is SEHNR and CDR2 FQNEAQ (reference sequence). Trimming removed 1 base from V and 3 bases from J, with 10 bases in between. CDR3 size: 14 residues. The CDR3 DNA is TGTGCCAGCAGCTTAGAAGAATCAGTCTACGAGCAGTACTTC. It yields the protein CASSLEESVYEQYF.

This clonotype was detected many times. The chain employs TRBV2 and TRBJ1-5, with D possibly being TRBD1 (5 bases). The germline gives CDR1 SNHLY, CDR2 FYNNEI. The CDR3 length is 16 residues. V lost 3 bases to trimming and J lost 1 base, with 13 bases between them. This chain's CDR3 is CASSDWGKESNQPQHF. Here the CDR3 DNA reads TGTGCCAGCAGTGACTGGGGGAAGGAGAGCAATCAGCCCCAGCATTTT.

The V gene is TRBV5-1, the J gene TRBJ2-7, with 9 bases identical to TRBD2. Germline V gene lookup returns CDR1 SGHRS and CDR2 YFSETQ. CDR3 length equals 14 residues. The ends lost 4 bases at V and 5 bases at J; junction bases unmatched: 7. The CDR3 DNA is TGCGCCAGCAGCGGGACTAGCTTCGGGGACGAGCAGTACTTC. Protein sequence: CASSGTSFGDEQYF. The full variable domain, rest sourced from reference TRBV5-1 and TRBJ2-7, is KAGVTQTPRYLIKTRGQQVTLSCSPISGHRSVSWYQQTPGQGLQFLFEYFSETQRNKGNFPGRFSGRQFSNSRSEMNVSTLELGDSALYLCASSGTSFGDEQYFGPGTRLTVT.

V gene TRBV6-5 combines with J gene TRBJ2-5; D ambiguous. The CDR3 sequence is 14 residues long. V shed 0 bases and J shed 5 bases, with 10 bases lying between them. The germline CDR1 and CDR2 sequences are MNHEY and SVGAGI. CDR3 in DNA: TGTGCCAGCAGTTACTCTTGGGATGGGGAGACCCAGTACTTC. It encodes CASSYSWDGETQYF.

The CDR3 is CASSYPEDTDTQYF. DNA of the CDR3: TGTGCCAGCAGTTACCCAGAGGACACAGATACGCAGTATTTT. V gene TRBV6-2 or TRBV6-3 combines with J gene TRBJ2-3; no clear D gene. This CDR3 region has 14 residues. V was shortened by 2 bases and J by 2 bases, with 8 bases between the two germline ends. Germline CDR1 and CDR2: MNHEY and SVGEGT.

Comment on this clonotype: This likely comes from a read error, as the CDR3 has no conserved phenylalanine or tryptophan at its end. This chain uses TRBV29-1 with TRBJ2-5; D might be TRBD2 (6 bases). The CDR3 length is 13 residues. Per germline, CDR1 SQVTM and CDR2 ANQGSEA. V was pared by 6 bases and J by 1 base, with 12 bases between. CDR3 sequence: CSVDGGIQETQYL. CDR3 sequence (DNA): TGCAGCGTCGATGGGGGGATCCAAGAGACCCAGTACCTC.

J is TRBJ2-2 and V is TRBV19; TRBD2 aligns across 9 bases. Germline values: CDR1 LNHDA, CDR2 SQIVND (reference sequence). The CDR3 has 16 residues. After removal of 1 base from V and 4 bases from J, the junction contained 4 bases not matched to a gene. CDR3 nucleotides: TGTGCCAGTAGTATAGGGACTAGCGTATTCACCGGGGAGCTGTTTTTT. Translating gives CASSIGTSVFTGELFF.

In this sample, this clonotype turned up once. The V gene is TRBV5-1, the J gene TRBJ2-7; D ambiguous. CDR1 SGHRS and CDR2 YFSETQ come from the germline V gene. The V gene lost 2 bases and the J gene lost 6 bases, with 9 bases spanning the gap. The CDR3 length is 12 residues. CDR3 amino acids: CASSLNEAEQYF. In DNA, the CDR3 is TGCGCCAGCAGCTTAAATGAAGCCGAGCAGTACTTC.

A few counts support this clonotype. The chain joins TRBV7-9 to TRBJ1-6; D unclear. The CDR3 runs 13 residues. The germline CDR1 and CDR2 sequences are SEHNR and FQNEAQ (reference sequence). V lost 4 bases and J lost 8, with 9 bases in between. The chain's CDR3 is CASSSMRDSPLHF. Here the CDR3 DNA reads TGTGCCAGCAGCTCAATGAGGGATTCACCCCTCCACTTT. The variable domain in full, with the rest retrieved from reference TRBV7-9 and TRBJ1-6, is DTGVSQNPRHKITKRGQNVTFRCDPISEHNRLYWYRQTLGQGPEFLTYFQNEAQLEKSRLLSDRFSAERPKGSFSTLEIQRTEQGDSAMYLCASSSMRDSPLHFGNGTRLTVT.

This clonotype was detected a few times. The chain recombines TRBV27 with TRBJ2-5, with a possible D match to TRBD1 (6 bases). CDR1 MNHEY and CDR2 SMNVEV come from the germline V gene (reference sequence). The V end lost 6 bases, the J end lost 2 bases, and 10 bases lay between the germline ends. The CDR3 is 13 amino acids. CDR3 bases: TGTGCCAGCAGGATTCAGGGGCAAGAGACCCAGTACTTC. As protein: CASRIQGQETQYF.

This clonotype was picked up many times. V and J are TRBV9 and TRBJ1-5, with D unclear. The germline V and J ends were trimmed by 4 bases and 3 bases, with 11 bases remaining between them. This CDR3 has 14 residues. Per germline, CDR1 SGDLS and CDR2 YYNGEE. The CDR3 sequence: CASSPGRLNQPQHF. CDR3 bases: TGTGCCAGCAGCCCGGGTCGGCTCAATCAGCCCCAGCATTTT. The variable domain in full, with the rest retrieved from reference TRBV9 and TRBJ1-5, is DSGVTQTPKHLITATGQRVTLRCSPRSGDLSVYWYQQSLDQGLQFLIQYYNGEERAKGNILERFSAQQFPDLHSELNLSSLELGDSALYFCASSPGRLNQPQHFGDGTRLSIL.

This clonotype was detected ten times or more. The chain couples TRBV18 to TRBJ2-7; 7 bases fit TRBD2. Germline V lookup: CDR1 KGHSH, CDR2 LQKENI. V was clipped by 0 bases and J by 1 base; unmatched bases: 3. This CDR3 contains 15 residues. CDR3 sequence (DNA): TGTGCCAGCTCACCACCGGCTAGCGGTTCCTACGAGCAGTACTTC. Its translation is CASSPPASGSYEQYF. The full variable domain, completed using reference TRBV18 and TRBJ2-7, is NAGVMQNPRHLVRRRGQEARLRCSPMKGHSHVYWYRQLPEEGLKFMVYLQKENIIDESGMPKERFSAEFPKEGPSILRIQQVVRGDSAAYFCASSPPASGSYEQYFGPGTRLTVT.

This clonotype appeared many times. The CDR3 nucleotides read TGTGCCACTAGGAGCGGGAGGAATGAGCAGTTCTTC. Residues: CATRSGRNEQFF. V is TRBV24-1 and J is TRBJ2-1, with 9 bases identical to TRBD2. V was pared by 10 bases and J by 7 bases, with 4 bases of the junction left unmatched. The germline gives CDR1 KGHDR, CDR2 SFDVKD. This CDR3 is 12 amino acids long.

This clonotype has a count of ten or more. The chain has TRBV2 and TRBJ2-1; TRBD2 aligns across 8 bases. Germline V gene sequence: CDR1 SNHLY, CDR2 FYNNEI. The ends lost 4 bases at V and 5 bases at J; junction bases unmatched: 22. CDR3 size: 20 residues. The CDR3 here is CASSGVEAGVSVRQDNEQFF. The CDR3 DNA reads TGTGCCAGCAGTGGGGTGGAAGCGGGAGTCAGCGTTAGACAAGACAATGAGCAGTTCTTC.

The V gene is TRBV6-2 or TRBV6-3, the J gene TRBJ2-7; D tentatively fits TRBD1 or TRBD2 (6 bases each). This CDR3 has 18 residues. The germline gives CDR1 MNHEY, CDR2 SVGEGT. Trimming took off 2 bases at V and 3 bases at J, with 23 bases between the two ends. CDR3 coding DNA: TGTGCCAGCAGTTACCCGAATGGGGGGCGGGACGGCCTCTACGAGCAGTACTTC. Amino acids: CASSYPNGGRDGLYEQYF.

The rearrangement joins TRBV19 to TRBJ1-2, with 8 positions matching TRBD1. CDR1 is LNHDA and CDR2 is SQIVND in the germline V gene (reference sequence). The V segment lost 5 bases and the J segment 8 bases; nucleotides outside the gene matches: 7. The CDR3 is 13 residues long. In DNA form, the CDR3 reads TGTGCCAGTAGTTCAAGGACAGGGCAGGGCTACACCTTC. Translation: CASSSRTGQGYTF.

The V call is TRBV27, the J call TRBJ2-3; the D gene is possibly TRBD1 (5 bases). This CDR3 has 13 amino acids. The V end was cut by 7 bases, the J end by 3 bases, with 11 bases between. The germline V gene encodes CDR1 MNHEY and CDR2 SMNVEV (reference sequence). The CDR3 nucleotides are TGTGCCAGCAACAGGTTGGGGACAGATACGCAGTATTTT. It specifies CASNRLGTDTQYF.

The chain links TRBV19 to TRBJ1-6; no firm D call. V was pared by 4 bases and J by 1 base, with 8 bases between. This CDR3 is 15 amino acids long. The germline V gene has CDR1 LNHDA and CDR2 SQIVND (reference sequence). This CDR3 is CASSNGRSYNSPLHF. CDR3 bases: TGTGCCAGTAGTAACGGACGGTCCTATAATTCACCCCTCCACTTT.

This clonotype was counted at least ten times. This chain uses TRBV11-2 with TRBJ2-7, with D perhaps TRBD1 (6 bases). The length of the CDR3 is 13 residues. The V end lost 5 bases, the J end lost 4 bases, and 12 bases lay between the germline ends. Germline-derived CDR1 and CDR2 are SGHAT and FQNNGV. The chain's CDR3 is CASSASQGYEQYF. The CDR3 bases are TGTGCCAGCAGCGCATCTCAGGGGTACGAGCAGTACTTC. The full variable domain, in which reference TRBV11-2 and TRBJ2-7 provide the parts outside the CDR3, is EAGVAQSPRYKIIEKRQSVAFWCNPISGHATLYWYQQILGQGPKLLIQFQNNGVVDDSQLPKDRFSAERLKGVDSTLKIQPAKLEDSAVYLCASSASQGYEQYFGPGTRLTVT.

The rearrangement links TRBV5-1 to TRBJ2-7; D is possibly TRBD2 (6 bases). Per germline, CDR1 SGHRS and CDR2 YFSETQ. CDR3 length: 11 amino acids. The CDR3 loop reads CASRGSHEQYF. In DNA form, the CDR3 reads TGCGCTTCTCGGGGGTCCCACGAGCAGTACTTC.

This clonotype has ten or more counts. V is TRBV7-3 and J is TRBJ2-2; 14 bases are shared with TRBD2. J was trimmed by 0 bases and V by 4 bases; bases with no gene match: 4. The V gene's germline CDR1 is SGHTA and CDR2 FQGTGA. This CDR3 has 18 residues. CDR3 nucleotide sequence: TGTGCCAGCAGCTCCGGACTAGCGGGAGGCGCGAACACCGGGGAGCTGTTTTTT. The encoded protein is CASSSGLAGGANTGELFF.

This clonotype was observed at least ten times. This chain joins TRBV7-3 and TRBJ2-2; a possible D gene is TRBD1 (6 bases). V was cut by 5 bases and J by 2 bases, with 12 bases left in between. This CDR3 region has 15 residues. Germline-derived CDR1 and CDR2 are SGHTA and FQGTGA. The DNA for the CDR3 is TGTGCCAGCAGCCCCGGGACATATAACACCGGGGAGCTGTTTTTT. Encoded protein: CASSPGTYNTGELFF.

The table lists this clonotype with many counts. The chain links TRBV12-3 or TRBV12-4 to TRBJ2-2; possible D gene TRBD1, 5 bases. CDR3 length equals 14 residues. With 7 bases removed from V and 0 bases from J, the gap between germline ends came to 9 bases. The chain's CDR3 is CASMTAPNTGELFF. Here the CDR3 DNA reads TGTGCCAGCATGACAGCGCCGAACACCGGGGAGCTGTTTTTT.

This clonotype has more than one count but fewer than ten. CDR3 loop: CAISYSGRAVTDTQYF. The CDR3 DNA reads TGTGCCATCAGTTATAGCGGGAGGGCTGTCACAGATACGCAGTATTTT. The genes are TRBV10-3 and TRBJ2-3; 11 nucleotides match TRBD2. Germline CDR1 reads ENHRY; CDR2 reads SYGVKD. The CDR3 is 16 residues long. The junction had 6 bases not matched to a gene; V was cut back by 5 bases and J by 2 bases.